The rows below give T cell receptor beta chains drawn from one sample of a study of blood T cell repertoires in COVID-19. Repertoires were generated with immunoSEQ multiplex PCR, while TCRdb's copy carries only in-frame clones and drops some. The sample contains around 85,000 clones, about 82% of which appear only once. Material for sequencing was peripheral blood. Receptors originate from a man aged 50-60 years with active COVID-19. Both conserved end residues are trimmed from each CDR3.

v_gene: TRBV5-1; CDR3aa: ASRQGTGPWGQF
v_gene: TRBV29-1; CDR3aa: SVVRDSLEKLF
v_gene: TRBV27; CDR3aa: ASSSGTGHYEQY
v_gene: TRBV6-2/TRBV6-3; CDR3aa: ASSSLRRSGASYEQY
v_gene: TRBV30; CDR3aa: AWNTGSSGKNIQY
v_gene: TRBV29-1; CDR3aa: SVRTGGGLSTGELF
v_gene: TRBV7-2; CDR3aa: ASSLTGLTEAF
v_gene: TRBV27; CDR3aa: ASSQNRGTEAF
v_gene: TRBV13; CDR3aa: ASSSLGQASTEAF
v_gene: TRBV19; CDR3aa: ASSGVDRRGGQPQH
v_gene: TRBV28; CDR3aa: ASNSDPRDIQY
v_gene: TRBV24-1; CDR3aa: ATSDRSSYNEQF
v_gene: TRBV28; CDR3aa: ASSLSGSRTETQY
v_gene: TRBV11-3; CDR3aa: ASSLARVGGGYNEQF
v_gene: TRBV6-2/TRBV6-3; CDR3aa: ASSYWGQNYGYT
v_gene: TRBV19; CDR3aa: ASSIDSATRQGRNQPQH
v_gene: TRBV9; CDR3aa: ASSAQGAGGNTIY
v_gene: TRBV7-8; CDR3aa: ASSSEGGANQPQH
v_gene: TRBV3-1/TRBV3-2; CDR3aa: ASSQDLTVNPTDTQY
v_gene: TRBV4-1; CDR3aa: ASSQLTSGSTSGQY
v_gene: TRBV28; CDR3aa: ASSFAGGSYNEQF
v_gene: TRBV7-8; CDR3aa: ASSLVGGVTSYEQY
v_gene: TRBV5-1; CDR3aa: ASSFGSSGSGFSHEKLF
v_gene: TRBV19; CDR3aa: ASSTGDSQETQY
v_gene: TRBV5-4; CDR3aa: ASSLDGEETQY
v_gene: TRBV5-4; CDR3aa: ASSLGAGGSFNEQF
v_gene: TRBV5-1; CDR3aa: ASSLAGRTYEQY
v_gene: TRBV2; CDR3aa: ASSDQGGDTEAF
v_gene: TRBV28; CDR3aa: ASSLQGQGAYEQY
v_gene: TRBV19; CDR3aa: ASTGQGAYNEQF
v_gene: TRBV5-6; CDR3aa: ASSPVGRDTQETQY
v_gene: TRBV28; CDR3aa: ASSPTRRGSYT
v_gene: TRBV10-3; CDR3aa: AISESEGTEAF
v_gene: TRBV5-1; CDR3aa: ASSLASAPEAF
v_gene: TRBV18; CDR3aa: ASRPGELNTQY
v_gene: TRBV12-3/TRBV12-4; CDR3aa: ASSNLRNQPQH
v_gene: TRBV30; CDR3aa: AWSIIAAEQF
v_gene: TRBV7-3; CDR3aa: ASSLTGGSAGELF
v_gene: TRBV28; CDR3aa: ASNRAGGTDTQY
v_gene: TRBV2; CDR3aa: ASAETDTQY
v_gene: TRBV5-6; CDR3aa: ASSYSGSYEQY
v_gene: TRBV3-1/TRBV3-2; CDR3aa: ASSLWPYEQY
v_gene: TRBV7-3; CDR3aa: ASSSAPLAPNSPLH
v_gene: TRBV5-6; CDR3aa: ASGEGGLMNYGYT
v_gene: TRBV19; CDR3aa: ASRDRGGAETQY
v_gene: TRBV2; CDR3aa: ASSPRDSLDQPQH
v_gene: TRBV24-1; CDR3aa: ATSDFRGEQY
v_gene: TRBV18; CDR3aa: ASSPLDRASTDTQY
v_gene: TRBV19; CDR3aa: ASSDQGSQGYT
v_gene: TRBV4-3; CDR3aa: ASSQDLSSNQPQH